A selection of T cell receptor beta chains follows, all from one sample in a study of early T cells in non-severe SARS-CoV-2 infection. TCRdb passed the 5' RACE reads through MiXCR, listing each CDR3 protein once. The sample shows over 60,000 distinct CDR3 sequences, around 12% of them seen only once. The sequenced material came from whole blood. The receptors derive from an adult who was a healthcare worker with PCR-confirmed SARS-CoV-2 infection or an uninfected control (not recorded which). Both conserved end residues are part of each CDR3. D genes are given only for firm matches. Size is omitted from some rows. Given values are once, few, many or a class for expanded clones.

v_call: TRBV10-1
d_call: .
j_call: TRBJ1-1
clone_size: .
cdr3_nt: TGCGCCAGCACAGGCACTGAAGCTTTCTTT
cdr3_aa: CASTGTEAFF

v_call: TRBV3-1
d_call: .
j_call: TRBJ2-7
clone_size: .
cdr3_nt: TGTGCCAGCAGCTGGGGGGGGCTGAGCTACGAGCAGTACTTC
cdr3_aa: CASSWGGLSYEQYF

v_call: TRBV12-3/TRBV12-4
d_call: TRBD2
j_call: TRBJ2-5
clone_size: many
cdr3_nt: TGTGCCAGCAAGGCCGGTAGCGGGGGGGGAGAGACCCAGTACTTC
cdr3_aa: CASKAGSGGGETQYF

v_call: TRBV11-2
d_call: .
j_call: TRBJ2-1
clone_size: few
cdr3_nt: TGTGCCAGCAGCTTAGGTAGGGAAACAGAGCAGTTCTTC
cdr3_aa: CASSLGRETEQFF

v_call: TRBV25-1
d_call: .
j_call: TRBJ1-1
clone_size: many
cdr3_nt: TGTGCCAGCAGTGACAGGGTTATGAACACTGAAGCTTTCTTT
cdr3_aa: CASSDRVMNTEAFF

v_call: TRBV2
d_call: .
j_call: TRBJ1-5
clone_size: .
cdr3_nt: TGTGCCAGCAGTGAAGTTGTCAGCAATCAGCCCCAGCATTTT
cdr3_aa: CASSEVVSNQPQHF

v_call: TRBV3-1
d_call: TRBD1
j_call: TRBJ2-1
clone_size: many
cdr3_nt: TGTGCCAGCAGCTCCGGGACAGGGGACTACAATGAGCAGTTCTTC
cdr3_aa: CASSSGTGDYNEQFF

v_call: TRBV3-1
d_call: TRBD2
j_call: TRBJ2-5
clone_size: many
cdr3_nt: TGTGCCAGCAGCCAAGTCTACCAGCGGGGGGGCAGAGAGACCCAGTACTTC
cdr3_aa: CASSQVYQRGGRETQYF

v_call: TRBV7-9
d_call: .
j_call: TRBJ2-5
clone_size: .
cdr3_nt: TGTGCCAGCAGCTTAGAGCCGCCAGAGACCCAGTACTTC
cdr3_aa: CASSLEPPETQYF

v_call: TRBV6-2/TRBV6-3
d_call: .
j_call: TRBJ1-1
clone_size: many
cdr3_nt: TGTGCCAGCAGACCGGACAGTGAGCATGGTGAAGCTTTCTTT
cdr3_aa: CASRPDSEHGEAFF

v_call: TRBV5-1
d_call: .
j_call: TRBJ1-3
clone_size: few
cdr3_nt: TGCGCCAGCAGCGAGGGCTCTGGAAACACCATATATTTT
cdr3_aa: CASSEGSGNTIYF

v_call: TRBV6-2/TRBV6-3
d_call: TRBD1
j_call: TRBJ1-1
clone_size: .
cdr3_nt: TGTGCCAGCAGTTACCCGACAGGGGTAGGCACTGAAGCTTTCTTT
cdr3_aa: CASSYPTGVGTEAFF

v_call: TRBV7-6
d_call: .
j_call: TRBJ2-3
clone_size: many
cdr3_nt: TGTGCCAGCAGCTCGCACAGGGATGTACAAGATACGCAGTATTTT
cdr3_aa: CASSSHRDVQDTQYF

v_call: TRBV11-2
d_call: TRBD2
j_call: TRBJ2-1
clone_size: many
cdr3_nt: TGTGCCAGCAGCTCGCGGACTAGCGGGGGGGCAGGTGAGCAGTTCTTC
cdr3_aa: CASSSRTSGGAGEQFF

v_call: TRBV30
d_call: .
j_call: TRBJ2-3
clone_size: few
cdr3_nt: TGTGCCTGGAGTTCCAACGGGGCCAGCGCGTATTTT
cdr3_aa: CAWSSNGASAYF

v_call: TRBV20-1
d_call: TRBD1
j_call: TRBJ2-7
clone_size: few
cdr3_nt: TGCAGTGCTAGACCTCCGGGACAGGGGATCTACGAGCAGTACTTC
cdr3_aa: CSARPPGQGIYEQYF

v_call: TRBV7-2
d_call: TRBD1
j_call: TRBJ2-3
clone_size: few
cdr3_nt: TGTGCCAGCAGCTTTCAGGGGGCCCCAGATACGCAGTATTTT
cdr3_aa: CASSFQGAPDTQYF

v_call: TRBV6-6
d_call: .
j_call: TRBJ1-6
clone_size: .
cdr3_nt: TGTGCCAGCATCCCGGGGGAGAATTCACCCCTCCACTTT
cdr3_aa: CASIPGENSPLHF

v_call: TRBV5-5
d_call: TRBD1
j_call: TRBJ1-2
clone_size: few
cdr3_nt: TGTGCCAGCAGCTCGCCCCCCGGGGACAGGGTGGACTATGGCTACACCTTC
cdr3_aa: CASSSPPGDRVDYGYTF